Following are 22 T cell receptor beta chains from one sample sequenced in a study of T cells in Graves' hyperthyroidism and ophthalmopathy. TCR beta CDR3 regions were amplified from RNA. The HTBI set primed first-round TCR CDR3 RT-PCR. TCRdb independently ran MiXCR on the multiplex PCR reads; one entry per CDR3 protein. The table records approximately 380,000 distinct CDR3 sequences, about a fifth of them present only once. The sequencing input was blood. Receptor source: a woman between 18 and 29 years old with Graves' hyperthyroidism.

This clonotype was recorded many times. The chain couples TRBV2 to TRBJ1-3, with D perhaps matching TRBD1 (5 bases). Trimming cost V 6 bases and J 0 bases, with 15 bases left between them. The length of the CDR3 is 16 residues. In germline, CDR1 is SNHLY, CDR2 FYNNEI. The CDR3 region has the DNA TGTGCCAGCAGCCTCAAGTCCAGGGACTCTGGAAACACCATATATTTT. The encoded protein is CASSLKSRDSGNTIYF.

At least ten counts were recorded for this clonotype. The chain employs TRBV20-1 and TRBJ1-1, with a tentative D call TRBD1 (5 bases). With 2 bases removed from V and 1 base from J, the gap between germline ends came to 20 bases. CDR1 and CDR2 from the germline V gene are DFQATT and SNEGSKA (reference sequence). This CDR3 spans 17 amino acids. For the CDR3, the DNA is TGCAGTGCTAGAATTGTTGGGTGGGGGGATAGGAACACTGAAGCTTTCTTT. Protein: CSARIVGWGDRNTEAFF.

This clonotype was detected a few times. This may arise from a read error, as a much more abundant clone is one base away. J is TRBJ1-2 and V is TRBV3-1; D is unresolved. The CDR3 length is 10 residues. V gave up 6 bases and J gave up 8 bases, with 7 bases separating them. Germline V gene data show CDR1 as LGHDT and CDR2 as YNNKEL (reference sequence). The CDR3 region is CASSGRGYTF. The CDR3 region has the DNA TGTGCCAGCAGTGGCCGCGGCTACACCTTC. Variable domain in full (rest from reference TRBV3-1 and TRBJ1-2): DTAVSQTPKYLVTQMGNDKSIKCEQNLGHDTMYWYKQDSKKFLKIMFSYNNKELIINETVPNRFSPKSPDKAHLNLHINSLELGDSAVYFCASSGRGYTFGSGTRLTVV.

This clonotype was recorded once. The chain couples TRBV2 to TRBJ2-2; D is undetermined. Trimming stripped 2 bases from V and 6 bases from J, with 10 bases between. CDR3 length equals 14 residues. CDR1 is SNHLY and CDR2 is FYNNEI in the germline V gene. CDR3 DNA sequence: TGTGCCAGCAGTGAAAAGGGATTGTCCGGGGAGCTGTTTTTT. Translation: CASSEKGLSGELFF.

At least ten counts were recorded for this clonotype. The chain carries TRBV6-2 or TRBV6-3 and TRBJ2-7, with 8 positions matching TRBD1. CDR3 length equals 15 residues. V shed 6 bases and J 0 bases; nucleotides not matched to a gene: 7. CDR1 is MNHEY and CDR2 is SVGEGT in the germline V gene. The CDR3 nucleotides are TGTGCCAGCAGAGTACCGGGACAGGTCTCCTACGAGCAGTACTTC. Translation: CASRVPGQVSYEQYF.

This clonotype was seen repeatedly, ten times or more. This rearrangement joins TRBV12-3 or TRBV12-4 to TRBJ1-5; D possibly corresponds to TRBD1 (5 bases). CDR3 length: 14 residues. V lost 6 bases and J 8 bases, leaving 17 bases between the germline ends. The CDR3 region is CASSFREGGEPQHF. The CDR3 DNA is TGTGCCAGCAGCTTCAGGGAGGGCGGCGAGCCCCAGCATTTT.

This clonotype was counted at least ten times. At one boundary the junction diverges from the germline segment, which might be a read error. The J gene is TRBJ2-5, the V gene TRBV14; TRBD1 might be the D (6 bases). The CDR3 sequence is 13 residues long. The germline CDR1 and CDR2 sequences are SGHDN and FVKESK. In DNA, the CDR3 is TGTGCCAGCAGCCAAGATCCCAGGGGTCCAGGCGACTTC. Encoded protein: CASSQDPRGPGDF.

This clonotype came up many times. The CDR3 coding sequence is TGTGCCAGCAGTTTGGGCAGGGGGGTGTACGAGCAGTACTTC. Translation gives CASSLGRGVYEQYF. The rearrangement links TRBV12-3 or TRBV12-4 to TRBJ2-7; D is perhaps TRBD1 (7 bases). V lost 3 bases to trimming and J lost 4 bases, with 13 bases between them. This CDR3 comprises 14 residues.

In its sample, this clonotype was seen many times. The gene calls are TRBV6-1 and TRBJ1-1, with D uncertain. The germline V gene encodes CDR1 MNHNS and CDR2 SASEGT. Trimming stripped 6 bases from V and 6 bases from J, with 17 bases between. This CDR3 is built from 14 residues. The CDR3 here is CASRFRSRVAEAFF. The DNA of the CDR3 is TGTGCCAGCAGGTTCAGGTCCCGGGTGGCTGAAGCTTTCTTT.

The V gene is TRBV27, the J gene TRBJ2-7; D is undetermined. Germline assignment: CDR1 MNHEY and CDR2 SMNVEV (reference sequence). The CDR3 runs to 16 residues. V lost 5 bases to trimming and J lost 0 bases, with 17 bases between them. The CDR3 sequence: CASSPLRAWGSYEQYF. In nucleotides, the CDR3 is TGTGCCAGCAGTCCTCTAAGGGCGTGGGGCTCCTACGAGCAGTACTTC.

The rearrangement links TRBV20-1 to TRBJ1-2; 7 positions match TRBD1. Per the germline V gene, CDR1 is DFQATT and CDR2 is SNEGSKA (reference sequence). The CDR3 length is 12 residues. The ends lost 6 bases at V and 6 bases at J; junction bases unmatched: 7. The CDR3 region is CSAPDRVHGYTF. DNA of the CDR3: TGCAGTGCACCCGACAGGGTACATGGCTACACCTTC.

V is TRBV12-3 or TRBV12-4 and J is TRBJ1-1, with D maybe TRBD1 (5 bases). Trimming cost V 5 bases and J 5 bases, with 15 bases left between them. The CDR3 consists of 14 residues. CDR3 DNA: TGTGCCAGCAGTCCTAACACGGGGGAGACTGAAGCTTTCTTT. It specifies CASSPNTGETEAFF.

This clonotype was picked up many times. The CDR3: CASSPRTISTGELFF. The CDR3 DNA follows: TGCGCCAGCAGCCCCCGGACAATCAGCACCGGGGAGCTGTTTTTT. This chain links TRBV5-1 with TRBJ2-2; tentatively, D is TRBD1 (5 bases). Germline lookup yields CDR1 SGHRS and CDR2 YFSETQ. V gave up 4 bases and J gave up 4 bases, with 14 bases separating them. The CDR3 has 15 amino acids.

Comments on this clonotype: Because the CDR3's place on the DNA is in doubt, the DNA is left out and the CDR3 is given as listed by TCRdb. The chain uses TRBV6-5 and TRBJ2-5; TRBD1, the D gene given by the table, was not confirmed from the DNA. With termini counted, the CDR3 has 15 amino acids. Germline CDR1 and CDR2: MNHEY and SVGAGI. CDR3: CASSTSGQGAETQYF.

This clonotype appeared many times. This sequence joins TRBV28 and TRBJ1-1; D remains unclear. CDR3 length equals 14 residues. Germline CDR1 is MDHEN and CDR2 is SYDVKM. Trimming took 8 bases from V and 4 from J, leaving 17 bases between them. CDR3: CASGPASAGTEAFF. The CDR3, as DNA: TGTGCCAGCGGCCCCGCCAGCGCGGGCACTGAAGCTTTCTTT. Drawing the rest from reference TRBV28 and TRBJ1-1, the complete variable domain is DVKVTQSSRYLVKRTGEKVFLECVQDMDHENMFWYRQDPGLGLRLIYFSYDVKMKEKGDIPEGYSVSREKKERFSLILESASTNQTSMYLCASGPASAGTEAFFGQGTRLTVV.

This clonotype was detected many times. The rearrangement joins TRBV2 to TRBJ1-3; D is ambiguous. CDR1 and CDR2 from the germline V gene are SNHLY and FYNNEI. The CDR3 totals 16 residues. Trimming took off 5 bases at V and 0 bases at J, with 14 bases between the two ends. CDR3 nucleotide sequence: TGTGCCAGCAGTCCCTCGAGGGCAAACTCTGGAAACACCATATATTTT. Its translation: CASSPSRANSGNTIYF.

This clonotype was seen ten or more times. The chain is built from TRBV18 and TRBJ1-2; no clear D. The CDR3 is 15 amino acids. Trimming removed 0 bases from V and 3 bases from J, with 11 bases in between. Germline CDR1 and CDR2: KGHSH and LQKENI. The CDR3 region is CASSPPSQTDYGYTF. In nucleotides, the CDR3 is TGTGCCAGCTCACCACCGTCCCAGACTGACTATGGCTACACCTTC.

This clonotype was seen at least ten times. This chain links TRBV12-3 or TRBV12-4 with TRBJ1-1; no clear D. The CDR3 totals 14 residues. Trimming pared 3 bases from V and 4 bases from J, leaving 12 bases between. The CDR3 DNA is TGTGCCAGCAGTTTGGCGAGGAGGAGCACTGAAGCTTTCTTT. It translates to CASSLARRSTEAFF.

The chain joins TRBV10-3 to TRBJ2-2; no definite D call. The CDR3 runs 13 residues. V was clipped by 2 bases and J by 4 bases, with 5 bases between them. Germline loops: CDR1 ENHRY, CDR2 SYGVKD. Here the CDR3 reads CAISEGITGELFF. The DNA for the CDR3 is TGTGCCATCAGTGAGGGGATCACCGGGGAGCTGTTTTTT.

This clonotype was counted only a few times. The chain has TRBV20-1 and TRBJ1-2; perhaps TRBD1 as D (5 bases). Trimming pared 3 bases from V and 7 bases from J, leaving 12 bases between. This CDR3 has 12 residues. Germline lookup yields CDR1 DFQATT and CDR2 SNEGSKA (reference sequence). CDR3 DNA: TGCAGTGCTAGTTTCAGGGCGGGTGGCTACACCTTC. Translated, it gives CSASFRAGGYTF.

The chain recombines TRBV12-5 with TRBJ1-1; D unresolved. Germline lookup yields CDR1 LGHNT and CDR2 FRNRAP. This CDR3 comprises 12 residues. With 8 bases removed from V and 8 bases from J, the gap between germline ends came to 15 bases. The CDR3 loop reads CASNVPDGEAFF. CDR3 nucleotide sequence: TGTGCTAGTAACGTTCCCGACGGGGAAGCTTTCTTT.

The gene calls are TRBV29-1 and TRBJ2-5; possible D gene TRBD1, 6 bases. Trimming took off 6 bases at V and 3 bases at J, with 11 bases between the two ends. The CDR3 is made up of 12 amino acids. CDR1 is SQVTM, CDR2 ANQGSEA, per germline. CDR3 region: CSVRRTEETQYF. The CDR3 nucleotides are TGCAGCGTCCGTCGGACAGAAGAGACCCAGTACTTC. Combining the CDR3 with reference TRBV29-1 and TRBJ2-5 gives the whole variable domain SAVISQKPSRDICQRGTSLTIQCQVDSQVTMMFWYRQQPGQSLTLIATANQGSEATYESGFVIDKFPISRPNLTFSTLTVSNMSPEDSSIYLCSVRRTEETQYFGPGTRLLVL.